This paragraph covers one T cell receptor (beta chain) sequence. Other DNA sequences in the same sample also yield this CDR3. Germline assignment: CDR1 LNHDA and CDR2 SQIVND (reference sequence). The ends were cut back, 3 bases at V and 6 bases at J, with 11 bases in the middle. CDR3 length: 13 residues. The data were taken from a study of T cell changes during pregnancy in multiple sclerosis. Here immunoSEQ multiplex PCR was the method, and the copy in TCRdb shows in-frame clones only, minus some. The table lists some 85,000 clones, around 95% of them singletons. This rearrangement joins TRBV19 to TRBJ1-1, with a weak D call TRBD1 (5 bases). The sequenced sample was peripheral blood, obtained in the second trimester of pregnancy. This sequence originates from a female donor in good health, enrolled as a control in a pregnancy study. CDR3 DNA sequence: TGTGCCAGTAGTATTTTAAGGGGCTCTGAAGCTTTCTTT. It encodes CASSILRGSEAFF.